Listed below are T cell receptor beta chains from one sample, sequenced in a study of control samples from healthy donors and cancer patients. Profiled with immunoSEQ multiplex PCR; TCRdb holds only in-frame clones, not every one. The table has about 140,000 clones, 89% seen once; the top ten hold 4% to 5.5%. Sequenced input: blood. Receptors were obtained from a man between 25 and 39 years old in good health. Both conserved end residues are part of each CDR3. D genes are given only for firm matches. A clone size is listed for some rows: how often the clone was seen (once, few, many), or a class if it is expanded.

CDR3nt | CDR3aa | d_gene | j_gene | abundance | v_gene
TGTGCCAGCAGTGACACAGGGGGCGCTTCCGCTGAAGCTTTCTTT | CASSDTGGASAEAFF | TRBD1 | TRBJ1-1 | NA | TRBV6-4
TGTGCCAGTAGTATGATCTCGGGGCCGGGCGGGGAGCTGTTTTTT | CASSMISGPGGELFF | NA | TRBJ2-2 | NA | TRBV19
TGTGCCAGCAGCCGGGGCCCCCAAGAGACCCAGTACTTC | CASSRGPQETQYF | NA | TRBJ2-5 | NA | TRBV3-1/TRBV3-2
TGTGCCACCAGCAGAGATAACTTCTACGAGCAGTACTTC | CATSRDNFYEQYF | NA | TRBJ2-7 | NA | TRBV15
TGCGCCAGCAGCCAAGGAGGAAGCAATGAGCAGTTCTTC | CASSQGGSNEQFF | NA | TRBJ2-1 | NA | TRBV4-3
TGTGCCAGCAGCCAACAACAGGGGACCCTGAGCGAGCAGTACTTC | CASSQQQGTLSEQYF | TRBD1 | TRBJ2-7 | NA | TRBV14
TGTGCCAGCAGCCCCTCGGGCTCGCGGGCCTACGAGCAGTACTTC | CASSPSGSRAYEQYF | NA | TRBJ2-7 | few | TRBV7-2
TGTGCCAGCATGGGACAGACTAATGAAAAACTGTTTTTT | CASMGQTNEKLFF | TRBD1 | TRBJ1-4 | NA | TRBV2
TGTGCCAGCTCACAGAACGGACAGTCCCAAGAGACCCAGTACTTC | CASSQNGQSQETQYF | NA | TRBJ2-5 | NA | TRBV18
TGTGCCAGCAGTAAGGGAATATCACCCCTCCACTTT | CASSKGISPLHF | NA | TRBJ1-6 | NA | TRBV27
TGTGCCAGTACCCGCCGGACTAGCGGCTACAATGAGCAGTTCTTC | CASTRRTSGYNEQFF | TRBD2 | TRBJ2-1 | NA | TRBV19
TGTGCCAGCAGCCGACTCGACTCGTCGAACACCGGGGAGCTGTTTTTT | CASSRLDSSNTGELFF | NA | TRBJ2-2 | NA | TRBV3-1/TRBV3-2